A single sample gave rise to the 5 T cell receptor beta chains below, sequenced in a study of cytomegalovirus exposure and HLA in healthy donors. The PCR ran on 60 Vbeta and 13 Jbeta primers. Only in-frame clones appear in the TCRdb table, and some are missing; sequencing was by immunoSEQ multiplex PCR. The sample consists of about 89,000 clones, approximately 71% of them appearing once. Sequenced sample: PBMCs. These receptors came from a man aged 25 to 40 in good health and CMV-seronegative.

The chain recombines TRBV19 with TRBJ1-5, with 7 bases identical to TRBD1. This CDR3 comprises 15 residues. Germline values: CDR1 LNHDA, CDR2 SQIVND (reference sequence). The V segment lost 3 bases and the J segment 3 bases; nucleotides outside the gene matches: 5. CDR3 amino acids: CASSMTGFFNQPQHF. The CDR3 DNA follows: TGTGCCAGTAGTATGACAGGGTTTTTCAATCAGCCCCAGCATTTT. Full variable domain (outside the CDR3, taken from reference TRBV19 and TRBJ1-5): DGGITQSPKYLFRKEGQNVTLSCEQNLNHDAMYWYRQDPGQGLRLIYYSQIVNDFQKGDIAEGYSVSREKKESFPLTVTSAQKNPTAFYLCASSMTGFFNQPQHFGDGTRLSIL.

V usage is TRBV6-5 and J usage is TRBJ1-2; tentatively, D is TRBD1 (5 bases). CDR3 size: 14 residues. The germline V and J ends were trimmed by 6 bases and 2 bases, with 13 bases remaining between them. The germline V gene encodes CDR1 MNHEY and CDR2 SVGAGI. The CDR3 region is CASSRDRLNYGYTF. The CDR3 nucleotides are TGTGCCAGCAGCCGAGACAGACTGAACTATGGCTACACCTTC.

The J gene is TRBJ1-3, the V gene TRBV7-9; D gene uncertain. Trimming removed 0 bases from V and 4 bases from J, with 7 bases in between. This CDR3 is 14 amino acids long. The germline V gene has CDR1 SEHNR and CDR2 FQNEAQ (reference sequence). CDR3 DNA sequence: TGTGCCAGCAGCTTAGCGACGGGGGGAAACACCATATATTTT. This translates into CASSLATGGNTIYF. The full variable domain, with the rest looked up from reference TRBV7-9 and TRBJ1-3, is DTGVSQNPRHKITKRGQNVTFRCDPISEHNRLYWYRQTLGQGPEFLTYFQNEAQLEKSRLLSDRFSAERPKGSFSTLEIQRTEQGDSAMYLCASSLATGGNTIYFGEGSWLTVV.

The gene calls are TRBV5-1 and TRBJ2-7; TRBD1 matches at 9 bases. V dropped 4 bases and J dropped 0; count of bases not matched to a gene: 5. The V gene's germline CDR1 is SGHRS and CDR2 YFSETQ. The CDR3 contains 15 residues. The CDR3: CASSRTTGGSYEQYF. The CDR3 DNA sequence: TGCGCCAGCAGCCGGACGACAGGGGGCTCCTACGAGCAGTACTTC.

This rearrangement joins TRBV4-1 to TRBJ2-5, with D possibly being TRBD1 (6 bases). Germline-derived CDR1 and CDR2 are MGHRA and YSYEKL. V was clipped by 0 bases and J by 1 base, with 18 bases between them. The CDR3 is 18 residues long. This CDR3 reads CASSQDVGVRGIQETQYF. The DNA for the CDR3 is TGCGCCAGCAGCCAAGATGTCGGTGTAAGGGGGATCCAAGAGACCCAGTACTTC.